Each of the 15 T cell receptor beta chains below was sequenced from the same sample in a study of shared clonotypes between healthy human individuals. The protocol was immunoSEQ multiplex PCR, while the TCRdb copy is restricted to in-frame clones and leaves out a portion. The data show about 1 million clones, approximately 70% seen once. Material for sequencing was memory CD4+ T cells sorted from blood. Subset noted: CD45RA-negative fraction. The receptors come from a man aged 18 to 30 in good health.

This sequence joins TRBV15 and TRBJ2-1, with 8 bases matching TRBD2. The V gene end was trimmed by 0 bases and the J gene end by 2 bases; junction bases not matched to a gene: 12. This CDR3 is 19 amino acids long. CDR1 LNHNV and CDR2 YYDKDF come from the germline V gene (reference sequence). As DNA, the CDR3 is TGTGCCACCAGCAGAGATGGAAGGAGCGGGGGCCTAACCTACAATGAGCAGTTCTTC. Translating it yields CATSRDGRSGGLTYNEQFF.

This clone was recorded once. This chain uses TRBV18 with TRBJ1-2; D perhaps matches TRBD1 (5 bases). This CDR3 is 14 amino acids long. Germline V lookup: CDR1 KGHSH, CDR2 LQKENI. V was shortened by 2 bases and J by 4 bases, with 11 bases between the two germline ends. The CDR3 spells CASSPAGYTYGYTF. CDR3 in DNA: TGTGCCAGCTCACCAGCAGGGTACACCTATGGCTACACCTTC.

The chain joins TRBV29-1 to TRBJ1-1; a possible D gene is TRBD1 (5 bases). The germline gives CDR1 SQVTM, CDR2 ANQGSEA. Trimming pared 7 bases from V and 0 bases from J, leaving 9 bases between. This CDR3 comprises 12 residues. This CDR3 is CSAGRLNTEAFF. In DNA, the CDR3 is TGCAGCGCGGGACGGTTGAACACTGAAGCTTTCTTT.

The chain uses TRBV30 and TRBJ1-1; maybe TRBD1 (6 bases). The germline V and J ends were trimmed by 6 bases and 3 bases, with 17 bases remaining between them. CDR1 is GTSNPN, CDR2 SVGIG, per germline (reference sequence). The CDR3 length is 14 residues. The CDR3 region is CACSLQGWDTEAFF. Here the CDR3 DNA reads TGTGCCTGTTCCCTACAGGGATGGGACACTGAAGCTTTCTTT.

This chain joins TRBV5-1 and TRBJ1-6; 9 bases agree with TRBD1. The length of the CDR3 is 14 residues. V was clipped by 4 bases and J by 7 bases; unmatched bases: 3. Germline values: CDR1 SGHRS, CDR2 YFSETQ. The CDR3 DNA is TGCGCCAGCAGCAAGACAGGGGGGAATTCACCCCTCCACTTT. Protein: CASSKTGGNSPLHF.

In DNA form, the CDR3 reads TGCGCCAGCAGCCAAGAGTACAGGGGACTCACAGATACGCAGTATTTT. Residues: CASSQEYRGLTDTQYF. The chain has TRBV4-3 and TRBJ2-3; D may be TRBD1 (7 bases). CDR3 length equals 16 residues. CDR1 is LGHNA and CDR2 is YSLEER in the germline V gene. V lost 0 bases and J 2 bases, leaving 12 bases between the germline ends.

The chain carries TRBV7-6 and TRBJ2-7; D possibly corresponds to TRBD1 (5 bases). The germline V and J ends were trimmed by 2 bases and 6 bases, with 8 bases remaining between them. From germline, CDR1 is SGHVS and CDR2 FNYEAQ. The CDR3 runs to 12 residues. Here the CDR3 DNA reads TGTGCCAGCAGCTTAAAGGGGTCCGAGCAGTACTTC. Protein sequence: CASSLKGSEQYF.

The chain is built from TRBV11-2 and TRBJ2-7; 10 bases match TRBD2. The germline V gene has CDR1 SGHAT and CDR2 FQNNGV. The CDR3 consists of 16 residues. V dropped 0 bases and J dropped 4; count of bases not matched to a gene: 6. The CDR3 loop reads CASSLEALAGRYEQYF. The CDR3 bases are TGTGCCAGCAGCTTAGAAGCACTAGCGGGACGTTACGAGCAGTACTTC.

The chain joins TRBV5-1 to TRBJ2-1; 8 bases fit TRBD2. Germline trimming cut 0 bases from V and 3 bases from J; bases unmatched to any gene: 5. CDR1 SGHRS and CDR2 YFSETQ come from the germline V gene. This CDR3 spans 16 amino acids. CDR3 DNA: TGCGCCAGCAGCTTGGTTTTCGGGACTAGCTACAATGAGCAGTTCTTC. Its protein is CASSLVFGTSYNEQFF.

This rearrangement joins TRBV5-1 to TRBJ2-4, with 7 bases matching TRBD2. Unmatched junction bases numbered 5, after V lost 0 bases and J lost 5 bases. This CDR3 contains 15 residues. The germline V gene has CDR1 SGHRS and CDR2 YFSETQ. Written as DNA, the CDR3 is TGCGCCAGCAGCTTGGCCGGGGCGGGGGAAAACATTCAGTACTTC. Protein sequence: CASSLAGAGENIQYF. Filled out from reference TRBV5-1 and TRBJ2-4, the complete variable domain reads KAGVTQTPRYLIKTRGQQVTLSCSPISGHRSVSWYQQTPGQGLQFLFEYFSETQRNKGNFPGRFSGRQFSNSRSEMNVSTLELGDSALYLCASSLAGAGENIQYFGAGTRLSVL.

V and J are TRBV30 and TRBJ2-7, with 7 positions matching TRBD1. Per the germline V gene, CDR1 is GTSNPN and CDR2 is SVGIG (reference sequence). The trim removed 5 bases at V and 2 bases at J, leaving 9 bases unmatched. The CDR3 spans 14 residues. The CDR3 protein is CAWAIQGPPYEQYF. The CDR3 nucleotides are TGTGCCTGGGCCATACAGGGGCCACCCTACGAGCAGTACTTC.

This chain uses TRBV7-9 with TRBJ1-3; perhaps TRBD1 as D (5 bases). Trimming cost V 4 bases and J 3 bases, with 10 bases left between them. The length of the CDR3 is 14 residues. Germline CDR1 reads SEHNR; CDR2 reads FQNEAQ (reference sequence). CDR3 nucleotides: TGTGCCAGCAGCTACAGGACGAATGGAAACACCATATATTTT. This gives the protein CASSYRTNGNTIYF.

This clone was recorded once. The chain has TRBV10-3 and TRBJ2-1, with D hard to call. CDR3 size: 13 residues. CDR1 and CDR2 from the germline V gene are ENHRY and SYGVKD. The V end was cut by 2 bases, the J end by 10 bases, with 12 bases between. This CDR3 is CAISEPMGEEQFF. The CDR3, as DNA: TGTGCCATCAGTGAGCCCATGGGCGAGGAGCAGTTCTTC.

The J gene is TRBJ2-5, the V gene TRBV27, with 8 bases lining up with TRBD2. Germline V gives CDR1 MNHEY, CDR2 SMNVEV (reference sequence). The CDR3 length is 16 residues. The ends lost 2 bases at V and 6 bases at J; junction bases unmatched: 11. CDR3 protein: CASSLTAGGTTKTQYF. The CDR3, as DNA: TGTGCCAGCAGTTTAACCGCGGGGGGCACAACAAAGACCCAGTACTTC.

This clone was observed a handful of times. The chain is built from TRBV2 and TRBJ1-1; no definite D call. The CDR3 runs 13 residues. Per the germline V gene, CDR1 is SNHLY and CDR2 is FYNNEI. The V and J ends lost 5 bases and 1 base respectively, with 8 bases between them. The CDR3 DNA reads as TGTGCCAGCAGTTTGAAGGGGAACACTGAAGCTTTCTTT. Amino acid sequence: CASSLKGNTEAFF. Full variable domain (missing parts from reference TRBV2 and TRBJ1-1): EPEVTQTPSHQVTQMGQEVILRCVPISNHLYFYWYRQILGQKVEFLVSFYNNEISEKSEIFDDQFSVERPDGSNFTLKIRSTKLEDSAMYFCASSLKGNTEAFFGQGTRLTVV.